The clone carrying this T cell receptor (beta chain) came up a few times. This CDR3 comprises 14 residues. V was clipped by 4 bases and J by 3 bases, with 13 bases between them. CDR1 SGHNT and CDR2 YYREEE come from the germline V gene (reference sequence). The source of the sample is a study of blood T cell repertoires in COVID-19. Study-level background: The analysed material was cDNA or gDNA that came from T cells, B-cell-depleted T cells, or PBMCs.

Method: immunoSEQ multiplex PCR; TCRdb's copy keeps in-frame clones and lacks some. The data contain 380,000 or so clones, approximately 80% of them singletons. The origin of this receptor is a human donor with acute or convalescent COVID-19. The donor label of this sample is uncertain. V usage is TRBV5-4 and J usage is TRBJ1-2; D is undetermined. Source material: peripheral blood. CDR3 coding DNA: TGTGCCAGCAGCCCTGATAGAATTTACTATGGCTACACCTTC. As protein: CASSPDRIYYGYTF.